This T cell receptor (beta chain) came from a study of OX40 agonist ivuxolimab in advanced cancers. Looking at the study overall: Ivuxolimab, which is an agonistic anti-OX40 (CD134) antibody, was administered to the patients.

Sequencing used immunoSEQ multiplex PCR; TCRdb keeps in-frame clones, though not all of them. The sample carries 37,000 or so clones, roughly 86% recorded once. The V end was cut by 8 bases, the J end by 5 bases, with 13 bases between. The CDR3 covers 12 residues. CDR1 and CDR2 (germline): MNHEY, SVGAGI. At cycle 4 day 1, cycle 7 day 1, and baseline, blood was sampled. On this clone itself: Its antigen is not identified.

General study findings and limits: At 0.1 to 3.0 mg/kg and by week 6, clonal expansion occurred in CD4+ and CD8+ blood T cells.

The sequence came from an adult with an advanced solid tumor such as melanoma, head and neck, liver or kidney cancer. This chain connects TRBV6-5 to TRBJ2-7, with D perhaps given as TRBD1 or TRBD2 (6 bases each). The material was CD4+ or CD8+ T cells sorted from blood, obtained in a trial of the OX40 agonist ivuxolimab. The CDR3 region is CASEGGSNEQYF. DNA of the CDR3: TGTGCCAGCGAGGGGGGATCAAACGAGCAGTACTTC.